The 2 T cell receptor beta chains in this list originate from one sample, sequenced in a study of shared clonotypes between healthy human individuals. Profiling relied on immunoSEQ multiplex PCR, and the TCRdb table lists in-frame clones only, not all of them. The sample records approximately 1,500,000 clones, approximately 96% being singletons. The specimen was naive CD4+ T cells sorted from blood. The subset denotes: CD45RA+ positively selected. Receptors originate from a man aged 30-40 years in good health.

The CDR3 nucleotides are TGCGCCAGCAGCTTAAAAACTAGCGGGAACTTCGAGCAGTACTTC. It translates to CASSLKTSGNFEQYF. The chain employs TRBV5-1 and TRBJ2-7, with TRBD2 matching over 10 bases. This CDR3 spans 15 amino acids. V was pared by 2 bases and J by 6 bases, with 8 bases of the junction left unmatched. Per the germline V gene, CDR1 is SGHRS and CDR2 is YFSETQ.

J is TRBJ2-3 and V is TRBV7-9; 12 bases line up with TRBD2. The germline CDR1 and CDR2 sequences are SEHNR and FQNEAQ (reference sequence). CDR3 length: 18 residues. J lost 1 base, V lost 8 bases, and 13 bases had no gene match. The CDR3: CASGRRLAGEFGTDTQYF. CDR3 in DNA: TGTGCCAGCGGAAGAAGACTAGCGGGAGAGTTCGGCACAGATACGCAGTATTTT.